This T cell receptor (beta chain) is from a study of spatial heterogeneity in lung cancer. Time point noted: blood at routine non-recurrence follow-up after resection. Sequencing of whole RNA from tumor, nontumor lung or frozen PBMC involved no sorting. V dropped 1 base and J dropped 1 base, with 8 bases sitting between them. The CDR3 runs 15 residues. The germline CDR1 and CDR2 sequences are SGHTA and FQGNSA. MiXCR, applied by TCRdb to the 5' RACE reads, yields one record per CDR3 protein. Of tens of thousands of distinct CDR3 sequences in the sample, about 10% were seen once. Sequencing used PBMCs, obtained at follow-up. This receptor was obtained from a male donor with early-stage non-small cell lung cancer. V and J are TRBV7-2 and TRBJ1-5, with D unresolved. The CDR3 DNA reads as TGTGCCAGCAGCTTAGTAATGGGAAGCAATCAGCCCCAGCATTTT. Translating gives CASSLVMGSNQPQHF.